This is a list of T cell receptor beta chains from one sample in a study of PD-L1 blockade in urothelial cancer. Generated by immunoSEQ multiplex PCR, the TCRdb table keeps only in-frame clones and is missing some. The sample holds about 88,000 clones; 90% are singletons and the top ten take 8% to 9.5%. Sequenced material: PBMCs, taken around atezolizumab (anti-PD-L1) treatment. These receptors were collected from a man aged 60-69 years with urothelial cancer. Each CDR3 is given with its conserved first and last residue. Fields, in order: clone size, D gene, J gene, CDR3 length, V gene, CDR3 DNA, CDR3 protein. A D gene is named only where the DNA matches it firmly. Expanded clones are given a class, and other clones once, few, many or no size at all.

>-|TRBD1|TRBJ2-5|15|TRBV5-4
TGTGCCAGCAGCTTGGCCCCGGGACAGGGTGAGACCCAGTACTTC
CASSLAPGQGETQYF
>few|-|TRBJ1-3|16|TRBV7-8
TGTGCCAGCAGCCCTAGACTTTTTTCGGGAGGAAACACCATATATTTT
CASSPRLFSGGNTIYF
>-|-|TRBJ2-5|14|TRBV21-1
TGTGCCAGCAGCAAAGGGGGGGGAGGGGAGACCCAGTACTTC
CASSKGGGGETQYF
>-|TRBD2|TRBJ2-3|16|TRBV5-4
TGTGCCAGCAGCTTGGGGCTAGCGGGGGGAGTAGATACGCAGTATTTT
CASSLGLAGGVDTQYF
>-|-|TRBJ1-5|15|TRBV19
TGTGCCAGTAGTATAGATGTGCAGGGAGGTCAGCCCCAGCATTTT
CASSIDVQGGQPQHF
>once|-|TRBJ2-2|11|TRBV7-9
TGTGCCAGCAGCTTGCGAGGGGAGCTGTTTTTT
CASSLRGELFF
>-|TRBD2|TRBJ2-5|16|TRBV2
TGTGCCAGCAGCGGCGAGCGGGAGGGCCCGAGGGAGACCCAGTACTTC
CASSGEREGPRETQYF
>-|-|TRBJ2-3|14|TRBV18
TGTGCCAGCTCACTCAGGGTTATGCCCGATACGCAGTATTTT
CASSLRVMPDTQYF
>-|TRBD2|TRBJ2-2|16|TRBV9
TGTGCCAGCAGCGTAGAGTCGACTAGCGGCACCGGGGAGCTGTTTTTT
CASSVESTSGTGELFF
>-|-|TRBJ2-3|15|TRBV28
TGTGCCAGCAGTCCCCGGGGACACCCTCTCGATACGCAGTATTTT
CASSPRGHPLDTQYF
>few|-|TRBJ2-7|15|TRBV25-1
TGTGCCAGCAGTCCATTAGCAACCCTCTCCTACGAGCAGTACTTC
CASSPLATLSYEQYF
>-|-|TRBJ2-7|14|TRBV19
TGTGCCAGTAGTATCCCCCGTTATCCCTACGAGCAGTACTTC
CASSIPRYPYEQYF
>-|TRBD2|TRBJ2-1|15|TRBV5-4
TGTGCCAGCAGCAAGCGGGAGGGGGCATACAATGAGCAGTTCTTC
CASSKREGAYNEQFF
>-|TRBD1|TRBJ2-7|18|TRBV19
TGTGCCAGTAGTACTGCGACGGTTAGGGACAGGGCTTCCTACGAGCAGTACTTC
CASSTATVRDRASYEQYF
>once|-|TRBJ2-7|13|TRBV5-1
TGCGCCAGCAGCCCCGGCAGGGGCTACGAGCAGTACTTC
CASSPGRGYEQYF
>-|TRBD1|TRBJ1-3|15|TRBV25-1
TGTGCCAGCAGTGCCGGGACAGTCTCTGGAAACACCATATATTTT
CASSAGTVSGNTIYF
>-|TRBD2|TRBJ2-3|14|TRBV5-5
TGTGCCAGCAGCTTCGGGGGGAACACAGATACGCAGTATTTT
CASSFGGNTDTQYF
>-|TRBD2|TRBJ2-1|17|TRBV18
TGTGCCAGCTCACCGGCGACTAGCGGGGGATACTACAATGAGCAGTTCTTC
CASSPATSGGYYNEQFF
>-|-|TRBJ1-1|15|TRBV4-2
TGTGCCAGCAGCCAAGTCCCTGCCGGTTCCACTGAAGCTTTCTTT
CASSQVPAGSTEAFF
>-|-|TRBJ2-7|13|TRBV10-3
TGTGCCATCTCGGTAACAGGGACCCACGAGCAGTACTTC
CAISVTGTHEQYF
>-|TRBD1|TRBJ2-5|14|TRBV9
TGTGCCAGCAGCTTGGACAGGGTACGAGAGACCCAGTACTTC
CASSLDRVRETQYF
>once|-|TRBJ2-7|13|TRBV5-6
TGTGCCAGCAGCTTGGCCTCCGTCTACGAGCAGTACTTC
CASSLASVYEQYF
>once|-|TRBJ1-3|15|TRBV18
TGTGCCAGCTCGGGGGCCCCCGAGCAAGGAAACACCATATATTTT
CASSGAPEQGNTIYF
>-|TRBD2|TRBJ2-5|17|TRBV4-1
TGCGCCAGCAGCCAGAGCTATAGCGGGGGGTTCCAAGAGACCCAGTACTTC
CASSQSYSGGFQETQYF
>-|TRBD2|TRBJ2-1|15|TRBV5-1
TGCGCCAGCTCAAATCGGGAGGTTTCCTACAATGAGCAGTTCTTC
CASSNREVSYNEQFF
>-|TRBD1|TRBJ2-5|14|TRBV4-1
TGCGCCAGCAGCCGAACAGGGGGTCAAGAGACCCAGTACTTC
CASSRTGGQETQYF
>-|-|TRBJ1-2|16|TRBV25-1
TGTGCCAGCAGTGAATCGGGTAGGACAGCGAACTATGGCTACACCTTC
CASSESGRTANYGYTF
>-|-|TRBJ2-3|16|TRBV4-3
TGCGCCAGCAGCCATGAGACCGGGACTAGCACAGATACGCAGTATTTT
CASSHETGTSTDTQYF
>-|-|TRBJ2-7|15|TRBV7-8
TGTGCCAGCAGCTTAGAAGTCGGCAGGGGTTACGAGCAGTACTTC
CASSLEVGRGYEQYF
>-|TRBD2|TRBJ2-7|15|TRBV7-6
TGTGCCAGCGGGCTCTTACTAGCGGGGAACTACGAGCAGTACTTC
CASGLLLAGNYEQYF
>-|TRBD1|TRBJ2-7|12|TRBV5-4
TGTGCCAGCAGCTCACAGGGGTACGAGCAGTACTTC
CASSSQGYEQYF
>once|-|TRBJ1-2|13|TRBV5-8
TGTGCCAGCAGCTTGTACCAGGGTAACCGCTACACCTTC
CASSLYQGNRYTF
>-|-|TRBJ1-4|15|TRBV7-2
TGTGCCAGCAGCTTCAGGGGACACCCCGCGGGAAAACTGTTTTTT
CASSFRGHPAGKLFF